Following are 29 T cell receptor beta chains from one sample sequenced in a study of blood T cells in healthy people across ages. Primers used in a second PCR of about 7 to 12 cycles were a sample-barcoded 5' primer and a J-beta primer mix. TCRdb reprocessed the 5' RACE reads via MiXCR and lists one record per CDR3 protein. The table includes roughly 1,800,000 distinct CDR3 sequences, around half detected once. Sequencing was performed on blood. The receptors were sampled from a woman aged 40 to 50 in good health.

This chain links TRBV20-1 with TRBJ2-7; tentative D call: TRBD2 (6 bases). The DNA end favors TRBJ2-1, so the J call may be wrong. CDR1 and CDR2 from the germline V gene are DFQATT and SNEGSKA (reference sequence). This CDR3 comprises 15 residues. DNA for the CDR3: TGCAGTGCTAGAGGGTCGGAGGGAAGGGGCAATGAGCAGTTCTTC. Translated: CSARGSEGRGNEQFF.

The V call is TRBV11-2, the J call TRBJ2-4; tentative D call: TRBD2 (6 bases). TRBJ2-5 matches the DNA end more closely, so the J call is doubtful. This CDR3 is built from 13 residues. The germline V gene has CDR1 SGHAT and CDR2 FQNNGV. The chain's CDR3 is CASRIEGLWTQYF. CDR3 DNA: TGTGCCAGCAGAATAGAGGGACTGTGGACCCAGTACTTC.

A few counts support this clonotype. This rearrangement joins TRBV20-1 to TRBJ2-3; no definite D call. The CDR3 covers 13 residues. Trimming took off 3 bases at V and 2 bases at J, with 9 bases between the two ends. Germline CDR1 reads DFQATT; CDR2 reads SNEGSKA (reference sequence). The DNA of the CDR3 is TGCAGTGCTAGGACTCGATCCACAGATACGCAGTATTTT. This encodes CSARTRSTDTQYF.

This clonotype appeared a single time. The rearrangement links TRBV20-1 to TRBJ1-5; the D gene is possibly TRBD1 (6 bases). Germline V gene data show CDR1 as DFQATT and CDR2 as SNEGSKA (reference sequence). The V end was cut by 6 bases, the J end by 8 bases, with 14 bases between. CDR3 size: 12 residues. CDR3 region: CSARGRTEPQHF. The CDR3 DNA follows: TGCAGTGCCCGGGGGAGGACAGAGCCCCAGCATTTT.

This clonotype was counted ten times or more. This chain connects TRBV29-1 to TRBJ2-5, with 9 positions matching TRBD1. With 5 bases clipped from V and 4 bases from J, the junction kept 2 bases outside the gene matches. Germline CDR1 and CDR2: SQVTM and ANQGSEA. This CDR3 has 12 residues. The CDR3 here is CSVRTGAETQYF. CDR3 DNA: TGCAGCGTTCGGACAGGGGCAGAGACCCAGTACTTC.

The CDR3 nucleotides read TGTGCCAGCAGTTACCCGGGATCCCATATGGACGGGCAGTACTTC. Residues: CASSYPGSHMDGQYF. The chain recombines TRBV6-2 or TRBV6-3 with TRBJ2-7; D is possibly TRBD2 (5 bases). The germline V gene encodes CDR1 MNHEY and CDR2 SVGEGT. The CDR3 spans 15 residues. Deletions cut 2 bases from V and 9 bases from J, with 20 bases between.

The CDR3 spells CASSLEKHFVDNEQFF. CDR3 nucleotides: TGCGCCAGCAGCTTGGAGAAGCATTTCGTCGACAATGAGCAGTTCTTC. The gene calls are TRBV5-1 and TRBJ2-1; unclear D gene. In germline, CDR1 is SGHRS, CDR2 YFSETQ. V was clipped by 0 bases and J by 5 bases, with 15 bases between them. The CDR3 spans 16 residues.

This clonotype showed up just a few times. The chain couples TRBV12-3 or TRBV12-4 to TRBJ1-2, with D unclear. The CDR3 covers 13 residues. V was shortened by 1 base and J by 0 bases, with 3 bases between the two germline ends. This chain's CDR3 is CASSLVTNYGYTF. In nucleotides, the CDR3 is TGTGCCAGCAGTTTAGTAACTAACTATGGCTACACCTTC.

As regards this clonotype: One junction end disagrees with the germline gene, perhaps due to a read error. V and J are TRBV7-7 and TRBJ2-5; tentatively, D is TRBD2 (5 bases). Germline V CDR1 and CDR2: SSHAT, FNYEAQ (reference sequence). The CDR3 is 16 residues long. CDR3 DNA sequence: TGTGCTAGCAGCTTATCCGTGGCGGGTAAACAAGAGACCCAGTACTTC. Amino acids: CASSLSVAGKQETQYF.

The genes are TRBV5-1 and TRBJ2-5; possible D gene TRBD2, 6 bases. Germline CDR1 SGHRS, CDR2 YFSETQ. Trimming stripped 0 bases from V and 4 bases from J, with 13 bases between. The CDR3 length is 15 residues. CDR3 region: CASSLAGTPGETQYF. CDR3 sequence (DNA): TGCGCCAGCAGCTTGGCGGGGACTCCGGGAGAGACCCAGTACTTC.

The rearrangement joins TRBV6-1 to TRBJ2-7; D might be TRBD2 (6 bases). V was clipped by 3 bases and J by 5 bases, with 11 bases between them. CDR1 and CDR2 from the germline V gene are MNHNS and SASEGT. The CDR3 has 13 amino acids. The CDR3 reads CASSDTSIHEQYF. The DNA for the CDR3 is TGTGCCAGCAGTGACACTAGCATCCACGAGCAGTACTTC.

The gene calls are TRBV27 and TRBJ2-3, with TRBD1 as a possible D gene (6 bases). CDR3 length: 15 amino acids. Germline CDR1 reads MNHEY; CDR2 reads SMNVEV (reference sequence). The V end was cut by 5 bases, the J end by 2 bases, with 14 bases between. The CDR3 nucleotides read TGTGCCAGCAGTCCACGGACAGCCTACACAGATACGCAGTATTTT. This gives the protein CASSPRTAYTDTQYF.

CDR3 in amino acids: CATSRDGGGAIHNEQFF. CDR3 in DNA: TGTGCCACCAGCAGAGATGGTGGGGGGGCCATCCACAATGAGCAGTTCTTC. This chain links TRBV15 with TRBJ2-1; tentatively, D is TRBD2 (7 bases). The CDR3 runs to 17 residues. V lost 0 bases to trimming and J lost 5 bases, with 17 bases between them. In germline, CDR1 is LNHNV, CDR2 YYDKDF (reference sequence).

This clonotype has only a few counts. The V and J genes are TRBV27 and TRBJ1-2, with D perhaps matching TRBD1 (5 bases). Trimming stripped 5 bases from V and 0 bases from J, with 13 bases between. The germline V gene encodes CDR1 MNHEY and CDR2 SMNVEV (reference sequence). CDR3 length equals 15 residues. CDR3 nucleotides: TGTGCCAGCAGTACAGGTGGGGGAGCTAACTATGGCTACACCTTC. Amino acid sequence: CASSTGGGANYGYTF.

This clonotype was seen more than once but under ten times. The chain couples TRBV29-1 to TRBJ2-7; D may be TRBD2 (7 bases). The CDR3 loop spans 13 amino acids. Germline assignment: CDR1 SQVTM and CDR2 ANQGSEA. Trimming left V 8 bases short and J 7 bases short, with 21 bases between. The CDR3 here is CSLMGGRVGEQYF. The CDR3 nucleotides read TGCAGCCTAATGGGGGGGCGCGTTGGTGAGCAGTACTTC.

The chain uses TRBV18 and TRBJ2-1; TRBD2 might be the D (5 bases). Germline-derived CDR1 and CDR2 are KGHSH and LQKENI. The CDR3 has 13 residues. V lost 5 bases, J lost 9 bases, and 14 bases lay in between. The chain's CDR3 is CASSTGIVGEQFF. The CDR3, as DNA: TGTGCCAGCTCAACCGGGATTGTGGGTGAGCAGTTCTTC.

The chain couples TRBV28 to TRBJ1-2; 7 bases map to TRBD1. The V segment lost 5 bases and the J segment 12 bases; nucleotides outside the gene matches: 15. Germline CDR1 reads MDHEN; CDR2 reads SYDVKM. The CDR3 extends over 14 amino acids. CDR3 protein: CASSLTPTGRGHTF. DNA for the CDR3: TGTGCCAGCAGTCTCACCCCGACAGGGCGCGGCCACACCTTC.

The chain has TRBV6-6 and TRBJ1-6; D is unclear. The CDR3 has 13 amino acids. The ends were cut back, 6 bases at V and 7 bases at J, with 10 bases in the middle. The germline gives CDR1 MNHNY, CDR2 SVGAGI (reference sequence). The CDR3 sequence: CASSRPKNSPLHF. The CDR3 nucleotides read TGTGCCAGCAGCCGCCCGAAAAATTCACCCCTCCACTTT.

This rearrangement joins TRBV27 to TRBJ2-1; the match to TRBD1 covers 8 bases. V was pared by 8 bases and J by 8 bases, with 14 bases of the junction left unmatched. This CDR3 region has 15 residues. From germline, CDR1 is MNHEY and CDR2 SMNVEV (reference sequence). The CDR3 loop reads CASYLSGGVTDEQFF. As DNA, the CDR3 is TGTGCCAGCTACTTGTCAGGGGGCGTTACAGATGAGCAGTTCTTC.

The CDR3 loop reads CASSSSGMHEQFF. CDR3 in DNA: TGTGCCAGCAGCTCATCGGGGATGCATGAGCAGTTCTTC. V is TRBV7-3 and J is TRBJ2-1, with TRBD2 as a possible D gene (5 bases). Germline V gene data show CDR1 as SGHTA and CDR2 as FQGTGA. V shed 4 bases and J shed 8 bases, with 12 bases lying between them. The CDR3 extends over 13 amino acids.

The chain recombines TRBV29-1 with TRBJ2-5; a weak D match, TRBD2 (6 bases). The CDR3 extends over 15 amino acids. Deletions cut 0 bases from V and 5 bases from J, with 16 bases between. CDR1 is SQVTM, CDR2 ANQGSEA, per germline. The CDR3 reads CSVEDGGMAQETQYF. For the CDR3, the DNA is TGCAGCGTTGAAGATGGGGGGATGGCTCAGGAGACCCAGTACTTC.

The J gene is TRBJ2-6, the V gene TRBV15; D may be TRBD2 (5 bases). V shed 3 bases and J shed 0 bases, with 24 bases lying between them. CDR3 size: 21 residues. The V gene's germline CDR1 is LNHNV and CDR2 YYDKDF (reference sequence). The CDR3, as DNA: TGTGCCACCAGCAGGGAGAGGGTCGTTAGGCTGGACCCCTCTGGGGCCAACGTCCTGACTTTC. This translates into CATSRERVVRLDPSGANVLTF.

The chain combines TRBV24-1 with TRBJ2-5, with TRBD1 matching over 8 bases. The junction had 8 bases not matched to a gene; V was cut back by 4 bases and J by 2 bases. This CDR3 spans 16 amino acids. CDR1 and CDR2 (germline): KGHDR, SFDVKD. The CDR3 nucleotides are TGTGCCACCAGTGAGTTTGACAGGGGCCGTCAAGAGACCCAGTACTTC. Translating gives CATSEFDRGRQETQYF.

Sample share makes this clonotype medium-sized. This could be a read error, since a much larger clone is one nucleotide away. CDR3 sequence (DNA): TGTGCCAGCAGTGCTACAGGGACTATTGATGAGCAGTTCTTC. Protein sequence: CASSATGTIDEQFF. This rearrangement joins TRBV28 to TRBJ2-1; TRBD2 is a possible D gene (7 bases). Trimming removed 5 bases from V and 8 bases from J, with 16 bases in between. From germline, CDR1 is MDHEN and CDR2 SYDVKM. This CDR3 contains 14 residues.

The V call is TRBV20-1, the J call TRBJ2-3, with D possibly being TRBD2 (6 bases). Between the trimmed V and J ends, which lost 5 bases and 2 bases, there was a span of 11 bases. There are 13 residues in the CDR3. Germline CDR1 reads DFQATT; CDR2 reads SNEGSKA (reference sequence). CDR3 DNA: TGCAGTGCTCTGGGGGGATACACAGATACGCAGTATTTT. It yields the protein CSALGGYTDTQYF.

The chain carries TRBV6-2 or TRBV6-3 and TRBJ1-5; no clear D gene. The CDR3 spans 14 residues. Germline V gene data show CDR1 as MNHEY and CDR2 as SVGEGT. With 2 bases removed from V and 4 bases from J, the gap between germline ends came to 9 bases. CDR3 nucleotides: TGTGCCAGCAGTTACAGTGGCAGAAATCAGCCCCAGCATTTT. Protein product: CASSYSGRNQPQHF.

The rearrangement joins TRBV7-2 to TRBJ2-4; 7 bases align to TRBD1. The CDR3 spans 15 residues. The germline CDR1 and CDR2 sequences are SGHTA and FQGNSA. J lost 1 base, V lost 5 bases, and 5 bases had no gene match. CDR3 DNA: TGTGCCAGCAGCGAACCGGACAGGGCCAAAAACATTCAGTACTTC. Protein sequence: CASSEPDRAKNIQYF.

This rearrangement joins TRBV11-2 to TRBJ2-5; 8 bases align to TRBD1. There are 15 residues in the CDR3. Germline V gene sequence: CDR1 SGHAT, CDR2 FQNNGV. V shed 5 bases, J shed 0 bases, and the junction held 5 bases outside the gene matches. CDR3 sequence (DNA): TGTGCCAGCAGCCACAGGGGGGAGTACCAAGAGACCCAGTACTTC. Amino acids: CASSHRGEYQETQYF.

This clonotype was recorded only once. This sequence joins TRBV4-2 and TRBJ2-7; 7 bases are a match to TRBD1. The V segment lost 1 base and the J segment 5 bases; nucleotides outside the gene matches: 5. CDR3 length: 14 amino acids. Germline CDR1 and CDR2: LGHNA and YNFKEQ. The CDR3 sequence is CASSQGQGLHEQYF. Here the CDR3 DNA reads TGTGCCAGCAGCCAAGGACAGGGCTTACACGAGCAGTACTTC.